Shown below are 20 T cell receptor beta chains from a single sample sequenced in a study of a mutant IDH1 vaccine in newly diagnosed glioma. Indicated time point: week 5, during vaccination. One vaccine dose held 300 ug of mutant IDH1 20-mer peptide and came with topical imiquimod. Which antigens these TCRs recognize remains unknown. TCRdb's copy holds only in-frame clones and misses some; the assay was immunoSEQ multiplex PCR. This sample carries 40,000 or so clones, 91% of them seen once, and the ten largest clones take over 2%. The sequences come from PBMCs, collected from a glioma patient whose treatment included an IDH1 peptide vaccine. The receptors here all came from a man aged 50 or older with glioma.

This clone was seen only once. J is TRBJ2-3 and V is TRBV5-1; 7 nucleotides agree with TRBD1. Germline V gene sequence: CDR1 SGHRS, CDR2 YFSETQ. V shed 4 bases and J 5 bases; nucleotides not matched to a gene: 16. CDR3 length equals 17 residues. The CDR3 DNA reads as TGCGCCAGCAGCAAGGACAGGAATGGGTTTAGTGGAGATACGCAGTATTTT. This encodes CASSKDRNGFSGDTQYF.

The chain uses TRBV5-1 and TRBJ2-7, with unresolved D. Germline V gene lookup returns CDR1 SGHRS and CDR2 YFSETQ. Trimming cost V 0 bases and J 2 bases, with 12 bases left between them. CDR3 size: 15 residues. The CDR3 DNA reads as TGCGCCAGCAGCTTGGACCCTACTGGTACCTACGAGCAGTACTTC. This encodes CASSLDPTGTYEQYF.

This clone was found a few times. The chain is built from TRBV9 and TRBJ1-2; D is uncertain. Per the germline V gene, CDR1 is SGDLS and CDR2 is YYNGEE. The CDR3 is 14 residues long. Trimming left V 1 base short and J 1 base short, with 8 bases between. CDR3 loop: CASSVFGVNYGYTF. DNA of the CDR3: TGTGCCAGCAGCGTATTCGGGGTTAACTATGGCTACACCTTC.

V and J are TRBV4-2 and TRBJ2-1; possible D gene TRBD2, 5 bases. Germline CDR1 LGHNA, CDR2 YNFKEQ. The CDR3 consists of 16 residues. V lost 0 bases and J 8 bases, leaving 17 bases between the germline ends. CDR3 in amino acids: CASSQDRGQFVDEQFF. The CDR3 DNA is TGTGCCAGCAGCCAAGATAGAGGGCAGTTTGTCGATGAGCAGTTCTTC.

The chain combines TRBV13 with TRBJ2-4; tentatively, D is TRBD1 or TRBD2 (5 bases each). The CDR3 extends over 16 amino acids. Germline values: CDR1 PRHDT, CDR2 FYEKMQ (reference sequence). The germline V and J ends were trimmed by 8 bases and 3 bases, with 20 bases remaining between them. CDR3 nucleotide sequence: TGTGCCAGCGCCTTTTGGGGGATTGGGGACAAAAACATTCAGTACTTC. Residues: CASAFWGIGDKNIQYF.

V usage is TRBV7-9 and J usage is TRBJ1-5; 9 nucleotides agree with TRBD1. This CDR3 contains 15 residues. Looked up from germline, CDR1 is SEHNR and CDR2 is FQNEAQ (reference sequence). Unmatched junction bases numbered 5, after V lost 5 bases and J lost 3 bases. The CDR3, as DNA: TGTGCCAGCAGCCCGGGGACAGGGCCCAATCAGCCCCAGCATTTT. Residues: CASSPGTGPNQPQHF.

This chain uses TRBV28 with TRBJ1-5; tentatively, D is TRBD1 (5 bases). The CDR3 consists of 14 residues. CDR1 and CDR2 from the germline V gene are MDHEN and SYDVKM. Deletions cut 8 bases from V and 0 bases from J, with 11 bases between. The CDR3 region has the DNA TGTGCCAGCCTTATGGGGGGTAGCAATCAGCCCCAGCATTTT. This encodes CASLMGGSNQPQHF. The variable domain in full, with the rest retrieved from reference TRBV28 and TRBJ1-5, is DVKVTQSSRYLVKRTGEKVFLECVQDMDHENMFWYRQDPGLGLRLIYFSYDVKMKEKGDIPEGYSVSREKKERFSLILESASTNQTSMYLCASLMGGSNQPQHFGDGTRLSIL.

This chain uses TRBV27 with TRBJ1-1; 10 bases align to TRBD1. Germline CDR1 reads MNHEY; CDR2 reads SMNVEV (reference sequence). V dropped 3 bases and J dropped 4; count of bases not matched to a gene: 2. The CDR3 runs to 14 residues. The CDR3: CASSLTGGLTEAFF. The CDR3 DNA reads TGTGCCAGCAGTTTGACAGGGGGCCTCACTGAAGCTTTCTTT.

The gene calls are TRBV28 and TRBJ2-4, with 9 bases aligning to TRBD1. The V gene end was trimmed by 3 bases and the J gene end by 8 bases; junction bases not matched to a gene: 2. CDR1 and CDR2 (germline): MDHEN, SYDVKM. The CDR3 is made up of 13 amino acids. As DNA, the CDR3 is TGTGCCAGCAGTTTGGGACAGGGATACATTCAGTACTTC. This sequence encodes CASSLGQGYIQYF.

This chain connects TRBV14 to TRBJ2-7, with D perhaps matching TRBD2 (6 bases). This CDR3 region has 17 residues. From germline, CDR1 is SGHDN and CDR2 FVKESK. V shed 2 bases and J shed 1 base, with 18 bases lying between them. In DNA form, the CDR3 reads TGTGCCAGCAGCCAACACCGTAGGGCGGGGTTATCCTACGAGCAGTACTTC. It is translated as CASSQHRRAGLSYEQYF. The full variable domain, its missing parts supplied by reference TRBV14 and TRBJ2-7, is EAGVTQFPSHSVIEKGQTVTLRCDPISGHDNLYWYRRVMGKEIKFLLHFVKESKQDESGMPNNRFLAERTGGTYSTLKVQPAELEDSGVYFCASSQHRRAGLSYEQYFGPGTRLTVT.

This chain connects TRBV4-2 to TRBJ1-6, with unresolved D. Germline CDR1 LGHNA, CDR2 YNFKEQ. This CDR3 has 15 amino acids. The V end was cut by 1 base, the J end by 7 bases, with 11 bases between. For the CDR3, the DNA is TGTGCCAGCAGCCAAGGTTTCCTAGGGAATTCACCCCTCCACTTT. Translation: CASSQGFLGNSPLHF.

This clone was recorded a few times. This chain uses TRBV4-3 with TRBJ2-1; the match to TRBD1 covers 8 bases. This CDR3 has 13 amino acids. J was trimmed by 7 bases and V by 4 bases; bases with no gene match: 3. CDR1 LGHNA and CDR2 YSLEER come from the germline V gene. CDR3 sequence: CASSRDRTNEQFF. The CDR3 coding sequence is TGCGCCAGCAGCCGGGACAGGACGAATGAGCAGTTCTTC.

CDR3 in DNA: TGTGCCAGCAGCCCGACGGCTAGATCCGCCGGAAACACCATATATTTT. It encodes CASSPTARSAGNTIYF. The rearrangement joins TRBV6-6 to TRBJ1-3; D is undetermined. The CDR3 is made up of 16 amino acids. Per germline, CDR1 MNHNY and CDR2 SVGAGI (reference sequence). V was pared by 6 bases and J by 4 bases, with 19 bases between.

This chain links TRBV27 with TRBJ1-6; no definite D call. Deletions cut 3 bases from V and 7 bases from J, with 7 bases between. The CDR3 covers 13 residues. CDR1 is MNHEY and CDR2 is SMNVEV in the germline V gene (reference sequence). CDR3 nucleotides: TGTGCCAGCAGTTTGGTAGGGAATTCACCCCTCCACTTT. Protein sequence: CASSLVGNSPLHF.

In this sample, this clone turned up once. This chain joins TRBV30 and TRBJ2-7, with D perhaps assigned TRBD1 or TRBD2 (6 bases each). V was shortened by 8 bases and J by 1 base, with 15 bases between the two germline ends. This CDR3 has 13 amino acids. Looked up from germline, CDR1 is GTSNPN and CDR2 is SVGIG (reference sequence). CDR3 protein: CALGKGGSYEQYF. The CDR3, as DNA: TGTGCCCTGGGTAAGGGGGGTTCCTACGAGCAGTACTTC.

The chain joins TRBV5-4 to TRBJ1-2; 10 nucleotides align to TRBD1. Unmatched junction bases numbered 3, after V lost 7 bases and J lost 6 bases. From germline, CDR1 is SGHNT and CDR2 YYREEE (reference sequence). There are 12 residues in the CDR3. CDR3 coding DNA: TGTGCCAGCCGACAGGGGGCTGATGGCTACACCTTC. Protein sequence: CASRQGADGYTF. Full variable domain (outside the CDR3, taken from reference TRBV5-4 and TRBJ1-2): ETGVTQSPTHLIKTRGQQVTLRCSSQSGHNTVSWYQQALGQGPQFIFQYYREEENGRGNFPPRFSGLQFPNYSSELNVNALELDDSALYLCASRQGADGYTFGSGTRLTVV.

V usage is TRBV7-9 and J usage is TRBJ2-2, with TRBD1 identical over 10 bases. Per germline, CDR1 SEHNR and CDR2 FQNEAQ (reference sequence). V was clipped by 5 bases and J by 4 bases; unmatched bases: 7. There are 16 residues in the CDR3. In DNA form, the CDR3 reads TGTGCCAGCAGCCCCGGGACAGGGGTCGGCACCGGGGAGCTGTTTTTT. It is translated as CASSPGTGVGTGELFF.

V is TRBV19 and J is TRBJ2-7; 9 bases fit TRBD2. CDR1 and CDR2 (germline): LNHDA, SQIVND (reference sequence). The junction had 3 bases not matched to a gene; V was cut back by 0 bases and J by 0 bases. The CDR3 spans 16 residues. CDR3 protein: CASSIDGGRASYEQYF. The CDR3 region has the DNA TGTGCCAGTAGTATAGACGGCGGGAGGGCCTCCTACGAGCAGTACTTC.

This clone came up once. The gene calls are TRBV7-9 and TRBJ2-5; no firm D call. The V and J ends lost 1 base and 5 bases respectively, with 11 bases between them. This CDR3 has 14 amino acids. The germline V gene has CDR1 SEHNR and CDR2 FQNEAQ (reference sequence). This CDR3 is CASSLGARVETQYF. CDR3 nucleotide sequence: TGTGCCAGCAGCTTAGGGGCCCGGGTCGAGACCCAGTACTTC.

The rearrangement joins TRBV2 to TRBJ1-2, with 8 bases that match TRBD1. Germline CDR1 reads SNHLY; CDR2 reads FYNNEI. The CDR3 consists of 13 residues. V was clipped by 7 bases and J by 6 bases; unmatched bases: 7. The CDR3 DNA follows: TGTGCCAGCATCCCGACAGGGGTCGATGGCTACACCTTC. Translating gives CASIPTGVDGYTF.